This T cell receptor (beta chain) was obtained from a study of blood T cells in healthy people across ages. Points from the study as a whole: Any conclusive comparison of naive versus antigen-experienced cells was prevented by using unsorted PBMCs. Possibly confounding the expanded clonotype changes was the fact that donor CMV status was unknown. Per-million-T-cell TCR beta diversity fell roughly linearly with age.

Samples each had at least 6 micrograms of total RNA extracted. To note about this clonotype: What it binds is unknown.

The CDR3 runs 15 residues. Germline V CDR1 and CDR2: MDHEN, SYDVKM. Primers used in a second PCR of roughly 7 to 12 cycles were a sample-barcoded 5' primer and a J-beta primer mix. Via MiXCR, TCRdb re-called the 5' RACE reads, giving one row per CDR3 protein. This sample has hundreds of thousands of distinct CDR3 sequences, with 40% to 55% found just once. Sequencing used blood. This chain uses TRBV28 with TRBJ2-4; 10 nucleotides line up with TRBD1. The J call is doubtful: the DNA matches TRBJ2-7 better. The receptor was derived from an older man in good health. The CDR3 here is CASSRGQGVSYEQYF. CDR3 in DNA: TGTGCCAGCAGCCGAGGACAGGGGGTATCCTACGAGCAGTACTTC.